The entry that follows covers one T cell receptor beta chain sequence. This record belongs to a study of blood T cell repertoires in COVID-19. In the study overall: COVID-19 samples, acute and convalescent, were from the United States, Italy and Spain.

Sequencing was performed with immunoSEQ multiplex PCR; in TCRdb, only in-frame clones are kept and a portion is missing. Of 190,000 or so clones listed, about 86% are singletons. The V and J ends lost 0 bases and 7 bases respectively, with 13 bases between them. CDR3 size: 15 residues. Germline V gene lookup returns CDR1 SGHRS and CDR2 YFSETQ. The V call is TRBV5-1, the J call TRBJ2-2; perhaps TRBD1 as D (6 bases). This receptor was taken from a woman in her 30s who had been exposed to COVID-19. The specimen sequenced was PBMCs or T cells enriched from blood (not recorded which). The CDR3 coding sequence is TGCGCCAGCAGCTTGGTAGGGGGATATGACGGGGAGCTGTTTTTT. Translated, it gives CASSLVGGYDGELFF.